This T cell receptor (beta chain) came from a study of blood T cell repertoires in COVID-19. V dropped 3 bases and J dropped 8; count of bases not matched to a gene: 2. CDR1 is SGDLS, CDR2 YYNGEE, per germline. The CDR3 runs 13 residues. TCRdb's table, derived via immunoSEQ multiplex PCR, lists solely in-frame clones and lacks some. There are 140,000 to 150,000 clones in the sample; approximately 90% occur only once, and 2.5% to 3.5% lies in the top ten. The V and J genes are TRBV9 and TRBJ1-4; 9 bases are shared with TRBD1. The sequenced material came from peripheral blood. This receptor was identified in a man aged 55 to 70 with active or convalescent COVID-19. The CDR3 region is CASSAGQGEKLFF. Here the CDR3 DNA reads TGTGCCAGCAGCGCCGGACAGGGGGAAAAACTGTTTTTT.